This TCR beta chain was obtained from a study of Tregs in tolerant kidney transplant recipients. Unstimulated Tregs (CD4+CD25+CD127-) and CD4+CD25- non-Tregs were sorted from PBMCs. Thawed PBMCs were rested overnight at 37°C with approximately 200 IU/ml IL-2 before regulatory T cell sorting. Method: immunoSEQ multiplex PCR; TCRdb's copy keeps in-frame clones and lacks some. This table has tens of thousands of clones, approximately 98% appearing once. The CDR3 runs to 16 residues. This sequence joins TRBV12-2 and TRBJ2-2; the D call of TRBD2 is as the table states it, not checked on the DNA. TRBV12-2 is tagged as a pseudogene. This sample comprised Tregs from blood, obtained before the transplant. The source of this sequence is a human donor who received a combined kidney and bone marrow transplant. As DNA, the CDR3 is TGTGCAAGTCGCACCTGGGAGACTCCAAACACCGGGGAGCTGTTTTTT. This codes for CASRTWETPNTGELFF.